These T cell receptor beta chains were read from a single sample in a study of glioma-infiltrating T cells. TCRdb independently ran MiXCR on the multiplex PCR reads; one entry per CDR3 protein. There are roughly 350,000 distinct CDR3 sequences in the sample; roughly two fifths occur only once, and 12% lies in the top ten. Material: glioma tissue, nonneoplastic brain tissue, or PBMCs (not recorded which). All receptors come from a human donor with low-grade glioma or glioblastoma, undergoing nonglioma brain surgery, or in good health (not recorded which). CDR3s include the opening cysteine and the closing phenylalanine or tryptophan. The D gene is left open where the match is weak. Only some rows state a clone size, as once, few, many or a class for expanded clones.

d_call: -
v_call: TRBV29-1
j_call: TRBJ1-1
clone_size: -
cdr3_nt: TGCAGCGTTGCCGGAAACTACGGCACTGAAGCTTTCTTT
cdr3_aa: CSVAGNYGTEAFF

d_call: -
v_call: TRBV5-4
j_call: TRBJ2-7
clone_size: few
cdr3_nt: TGTGCCAGCAGCTCTACTATCTCCTACGAGCAGTACTTC
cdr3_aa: CASSSTISYEQYF

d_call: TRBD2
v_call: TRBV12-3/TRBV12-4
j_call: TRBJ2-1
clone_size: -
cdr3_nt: TGTGCCAGCAGTTTATGGCGGGGGAGCTCCTACAATGAGCAGTTCTTC
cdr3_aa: CASSLWRGSSYNEQFF

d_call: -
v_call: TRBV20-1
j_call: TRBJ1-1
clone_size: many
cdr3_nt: TGCAGTGCTTGGACCGTTTCCCTCACTGAAGCTTTCTTT
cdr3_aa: CSAWTVSLTEAFF

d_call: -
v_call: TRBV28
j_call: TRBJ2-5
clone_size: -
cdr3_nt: TGTGCCAGCAGTTTTCAGGGAGGAGGGGTTGGAGAGACCCAGTACTTC
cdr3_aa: CASSFQGGGVGETQYF

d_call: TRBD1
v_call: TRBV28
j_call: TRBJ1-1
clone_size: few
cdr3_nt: TGTGCCACCGGATTCAAACAGGGGCCTGAAGCTTTCTTT
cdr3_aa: CATGFKQGPEAFF

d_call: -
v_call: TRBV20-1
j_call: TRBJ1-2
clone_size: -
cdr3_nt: TGCAGTGCTAGAGATCTTGTACAGGTCGAGGGGTACACCTTC
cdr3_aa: CSARDLVQVEGYTF

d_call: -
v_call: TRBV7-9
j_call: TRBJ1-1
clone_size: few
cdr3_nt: TGTGCCAGCAGCCGCTCCCGGGTCAGCGGACCGAACACTGAAGCTTTCTTT
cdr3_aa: CASSRSRVSGPNTEAFF

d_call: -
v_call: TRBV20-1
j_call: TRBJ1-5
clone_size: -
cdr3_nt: TGCAGTGCTAGAGATCTTTCCGGCAGCTATAGCAATAAGCCCCAGCATTTT
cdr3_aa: CSARDLSGSYSNKPQHF

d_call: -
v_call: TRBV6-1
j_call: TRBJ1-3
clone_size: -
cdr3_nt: TGTGCCAGCAACCCCGCGGCGGCGAACACCATATATTTT
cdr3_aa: CASNPAAANTIYF

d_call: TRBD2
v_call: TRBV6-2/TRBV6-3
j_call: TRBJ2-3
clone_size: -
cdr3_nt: TGTGCCAGCAGGGGCGGACTAGCGGGAGGCGAAGATACGCAGTATTTT
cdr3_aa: CASRGGLAGGEDTQYF

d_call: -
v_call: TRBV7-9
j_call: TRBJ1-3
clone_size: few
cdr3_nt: TGTGCCAGCAGCCCGACCCTGTTCTCTGGAAACACCATATATTTT
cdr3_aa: CASSPTLFSGNTIYF

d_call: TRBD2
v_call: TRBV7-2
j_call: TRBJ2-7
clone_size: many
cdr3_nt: TGTGCCAGCAGCTTAGCAGCTAGCGGGAGAGGCGAGCAGTACTTC
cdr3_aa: CASSLAASGRGEQYF

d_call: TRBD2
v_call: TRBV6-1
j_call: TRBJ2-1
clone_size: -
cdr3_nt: TGTGCCAGCAGCAGTAGCGGGGTGGTGGGATACAATGAGCAGTTCTTC
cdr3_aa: CASSSSGVVGYNEQFF

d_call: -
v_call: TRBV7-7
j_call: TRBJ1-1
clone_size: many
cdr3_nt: TGTGCTAGCAGCTCAATCCGGGCCCCAGAATTAAACACTGAAGCTTTCTTT
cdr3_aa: CASSSIRAPELNTEAFF

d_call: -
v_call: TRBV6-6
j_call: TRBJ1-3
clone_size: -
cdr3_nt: TGTGCCAGCAGTTACGCAGGGGACTCTGGAAACACCATATATTTT
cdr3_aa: CASSYAGDSGNTIYF

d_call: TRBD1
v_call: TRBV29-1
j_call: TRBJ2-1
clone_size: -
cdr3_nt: TGCAGCGTCTCCGGACAGGACTCGCCCTACAATGAGCAGTTCTTC
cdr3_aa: CSVSGQDSPYNEQFF

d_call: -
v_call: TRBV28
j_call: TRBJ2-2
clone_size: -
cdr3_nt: TGTGCCAGCAGCTTATCAGGGGACATCACCGGGGAGCTGTTTTTT
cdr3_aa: CASSLSGDITGELFF

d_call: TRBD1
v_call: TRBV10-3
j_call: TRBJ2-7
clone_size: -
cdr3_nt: TGTGCTTCTAAGCAGGGGGCCCAGACCTACGAGCAGTACTTC
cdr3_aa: CASKQGAQTYEQYF

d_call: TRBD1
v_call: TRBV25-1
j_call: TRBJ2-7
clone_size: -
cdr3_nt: TGTGCCAGCAGTGTTCAAGACAGGGCCTACGAGCAGTACTTC
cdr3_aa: CASSVQDRAYEQYF

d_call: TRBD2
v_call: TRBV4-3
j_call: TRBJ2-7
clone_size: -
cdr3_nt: TGCGCCAGTAGCCAAGTTCTCCTTAGCGGGAGGGCCTACGAGCAGTACTTC
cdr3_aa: CASSQVLLSGRAYEQYF

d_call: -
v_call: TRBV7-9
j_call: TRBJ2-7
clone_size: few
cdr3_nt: TGTGCCAGCAGGTTCGGGTCCTACGAGCAGTACTTC
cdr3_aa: CASRFGSYEQYF

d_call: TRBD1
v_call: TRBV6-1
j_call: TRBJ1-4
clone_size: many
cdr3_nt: TGTGCCAGCAGAAGACAGGGGGTTGAAAAACTGTTTTTT
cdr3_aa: CASRRQGVEKLFF

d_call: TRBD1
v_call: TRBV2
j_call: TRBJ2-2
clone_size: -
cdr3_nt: TGTGCCAGCAGCCGGGGACAGGCGAGCACCGGGGAGCTGTTTTTT
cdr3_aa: CASSRGQASTGELFF

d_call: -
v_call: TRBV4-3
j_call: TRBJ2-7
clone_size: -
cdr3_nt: TGCGCCAGCAGCCAAAAGGTGGCAGGGCTTGAGCAGTACTTC
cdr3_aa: CASSQKVAGLEQYF

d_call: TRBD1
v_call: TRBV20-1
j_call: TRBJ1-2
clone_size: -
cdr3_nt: TGCAGTGCTAGAAGCAGGGGGCTTATCTATGGCTACACCTTC
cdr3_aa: CSARSRGLIYGYTF

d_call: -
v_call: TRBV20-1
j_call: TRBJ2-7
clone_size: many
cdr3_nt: TGCAGTGCTAGGTCGGACAGACAAGCCTACGAGCAGTACTTC
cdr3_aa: CSARSDRQAYEQYF

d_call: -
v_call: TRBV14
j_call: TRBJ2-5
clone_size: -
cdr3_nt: TGTGCCAGAAGCCAGGCGGCCTCCCGGACCCAGTACTTC
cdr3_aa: CARSQAASRTQYF

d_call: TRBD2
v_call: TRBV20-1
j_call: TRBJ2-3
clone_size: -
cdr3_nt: TGCAGTGCTAGCCTCGGGACTAGAGGAACCGCAGATACGCAGTATTTT
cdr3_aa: CSASLGTRGTADTQYF

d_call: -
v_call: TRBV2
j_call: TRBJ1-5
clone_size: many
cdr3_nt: TGTGCCAGCAGCGACGACAGATATCAGCAGCCCCAGCATTTT
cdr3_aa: CASSDDRYQQPQHF

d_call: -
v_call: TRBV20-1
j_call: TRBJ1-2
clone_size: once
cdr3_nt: TGCAGTGCTAGAGCCCCACGGGGACCGGACACCCTAGGAGGCTACACCTTC
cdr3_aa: CSARAPRGPDTLGGYTF

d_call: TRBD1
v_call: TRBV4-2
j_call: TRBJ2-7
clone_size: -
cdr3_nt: TGTGCCAGCAGCGTCAGGGGGCGCAGGAACGAGCAGTACTTC
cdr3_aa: CASSVRGRRNEQYF

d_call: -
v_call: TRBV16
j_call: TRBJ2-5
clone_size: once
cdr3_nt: TGTGCCAGCAGCCAACTGAGCGACCGGGAGACCCAGCACTTC
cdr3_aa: CASSQLSDRETQHF

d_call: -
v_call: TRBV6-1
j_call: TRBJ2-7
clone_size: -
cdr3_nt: TGTGCCATCTCCGGTCCGGGACAGAGACTAGCCGCTACCTACGAGCAGTACTTC
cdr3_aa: CAISGPGQRLAATYEQYF

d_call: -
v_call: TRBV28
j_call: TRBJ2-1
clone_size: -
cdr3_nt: TGTGCCAGCACTCCATGGGGCTCCTACAATGAGCAGTTCTTC
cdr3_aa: CASTPWGSYNEQFF

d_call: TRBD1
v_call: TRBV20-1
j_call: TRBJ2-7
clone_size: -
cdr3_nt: TGCAGTGCTAGACCTAGGACAGGGGTGACCTACGAGCAGTACTTC
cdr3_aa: CSARPRTGVTYEQYF

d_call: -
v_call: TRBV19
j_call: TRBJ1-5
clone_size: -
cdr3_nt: TGTGCCAGTATCCCCCGGGAAGGATTTAGCAATCAGCCCCAGCATTTT
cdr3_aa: CASIPREGFSNQPQHF

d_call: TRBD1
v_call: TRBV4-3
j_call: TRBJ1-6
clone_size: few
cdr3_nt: TGCGCCAGCAGCCCTCTCCAGGGGGCAAATTCACCCCTCCACTTT
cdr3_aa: CASSPLQGANSPLHF

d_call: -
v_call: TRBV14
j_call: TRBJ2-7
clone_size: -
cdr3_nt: TGTGCCAGCAGCCAAGATTCGAGGGGGGCCTACGAGCAGTACTTC
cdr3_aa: CASSQDSRGAYEQYF

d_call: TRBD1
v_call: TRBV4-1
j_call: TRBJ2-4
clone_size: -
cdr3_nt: TGCGCCAGCAGCCGAGATAGACAGGGCGTTTCGAACATTCCGTACTTC
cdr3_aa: CASSRDRQGVSNIPYF

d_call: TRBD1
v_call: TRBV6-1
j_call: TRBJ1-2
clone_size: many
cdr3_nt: TGTGCCAGCAGCTACGACAGGGCGCCTTATGGCTACACCTTC
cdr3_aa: CASSYDRAPYGYTF

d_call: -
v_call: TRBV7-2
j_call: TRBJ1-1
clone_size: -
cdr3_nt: TGTGCCAGCAGCTTAGATAATACGTGGTACAAAGCTTTCTTT
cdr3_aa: CASSLDNTWYKAFF

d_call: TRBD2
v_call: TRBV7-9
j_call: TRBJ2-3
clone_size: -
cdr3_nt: TGTGCCAGCAGCTCCGGGACTAGCAGGTACACAGATACGCAGTATTTT
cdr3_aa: CASSSGTSRYTDTQYF

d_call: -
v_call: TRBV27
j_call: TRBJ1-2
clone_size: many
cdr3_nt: TGTGCCAGCAGTTTATCGAGGTTCAATAATGGCTACACCTTC
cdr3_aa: CASSLSRFNNGYTF

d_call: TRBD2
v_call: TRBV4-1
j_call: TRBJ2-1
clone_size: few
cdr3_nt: TGCGCCAGCAGCCTTCAAGCGGGAGAGGGCCGGGAGCAGTTCTTC
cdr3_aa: CASSLQAGEGREQFF

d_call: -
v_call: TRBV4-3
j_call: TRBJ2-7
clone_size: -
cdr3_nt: TGCGCCAGCAGCCAAGTCTGGGTCCCCACCTACGAGCAGTACTTC
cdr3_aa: CASSQVWVPTYEQYF

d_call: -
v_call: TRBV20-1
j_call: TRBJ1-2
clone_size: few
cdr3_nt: TGCAGTGCTAGAGGAGGACAGAGATTAACTAACTATGGCTACACCTTC
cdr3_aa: CSARGGQRLTNYGYTF